The T cell receptor beta chain described here comes from a study of beta chain features in type 1 diabetes. Germline assignment: CDR1 SGHRS and CDR2 YFSETQ. V was trimmed by 3 bases and J by 0 bases, leaving 11 bases between them. This CDR3 contains 15 residues. The authors reverse transcribed all of the isolated RNA, so sequencing captured expressed TCRB transcripts. Some clones are missing from TCRdb's copy, which holds only in-frame ones; the method was immunoSEQ multiplex PCR. The sample has around 160,000 clones; roughly 50% are singletons. This clone was seen just once. The TCR originated in a man aged 18 to 35 in good health. Sequencing was carried out using Tregs from blood. The chain has TRBV5-1 and TRBJ2-3; maybe TRBD1 (5 bases). The CDR3 DNA sequence: TGCGCCAGCAGCTGGGTGGGGCAGAGCACAGATACGCAGTATTTT. This encodes CASSWVGQSTDTQYF.